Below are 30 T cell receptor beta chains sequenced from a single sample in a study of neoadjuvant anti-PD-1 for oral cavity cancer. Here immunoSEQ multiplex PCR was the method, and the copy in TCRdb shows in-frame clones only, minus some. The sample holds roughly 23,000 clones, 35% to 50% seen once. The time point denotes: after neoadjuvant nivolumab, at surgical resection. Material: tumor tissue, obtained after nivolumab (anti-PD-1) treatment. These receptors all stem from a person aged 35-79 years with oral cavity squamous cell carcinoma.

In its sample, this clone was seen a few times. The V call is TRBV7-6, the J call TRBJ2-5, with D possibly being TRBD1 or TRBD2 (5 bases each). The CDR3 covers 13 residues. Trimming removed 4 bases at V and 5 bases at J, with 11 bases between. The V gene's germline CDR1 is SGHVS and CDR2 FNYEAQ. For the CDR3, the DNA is TGTGCCAGCAGCTCGGACTGGGGGGAGACCCAGTACTTC. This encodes CASSSDWGETQYF.

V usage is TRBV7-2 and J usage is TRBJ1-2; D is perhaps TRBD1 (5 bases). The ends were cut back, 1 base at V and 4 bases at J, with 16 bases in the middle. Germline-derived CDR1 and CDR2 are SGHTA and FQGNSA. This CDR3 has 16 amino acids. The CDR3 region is CASSLGGAGIGYGYTF. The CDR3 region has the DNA TGTGCCAGCAGCTTAGGTGGGGCAGGGATCGGCTATGGCTACACCTTC.

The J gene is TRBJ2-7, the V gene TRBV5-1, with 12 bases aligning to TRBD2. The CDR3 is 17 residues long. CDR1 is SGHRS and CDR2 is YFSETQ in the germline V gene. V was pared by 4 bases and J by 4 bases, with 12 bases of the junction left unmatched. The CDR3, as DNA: TGCGCCAGCAGCCCAACCATGACTAGCGGGAGACTATACGAGCAGTACTTC. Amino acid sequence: CASSPTMTSGRLYEQYF.

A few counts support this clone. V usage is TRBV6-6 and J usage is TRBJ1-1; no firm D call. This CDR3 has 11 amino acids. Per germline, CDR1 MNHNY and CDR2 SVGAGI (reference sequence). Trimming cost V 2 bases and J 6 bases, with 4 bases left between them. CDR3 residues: CASSYGAEAFF. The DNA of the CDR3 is TGTGCCAGCAGTTACGGTGCTGAAGCTTTCTTT.

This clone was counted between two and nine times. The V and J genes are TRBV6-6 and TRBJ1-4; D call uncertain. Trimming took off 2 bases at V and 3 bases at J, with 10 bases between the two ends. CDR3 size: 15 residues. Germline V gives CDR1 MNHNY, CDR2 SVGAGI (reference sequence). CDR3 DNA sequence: TGTGCCAGCAGTTACGGTTCCGGAGCTAATGAAAAACTGTTTTTT. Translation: CASSYGSGANEKLFF.

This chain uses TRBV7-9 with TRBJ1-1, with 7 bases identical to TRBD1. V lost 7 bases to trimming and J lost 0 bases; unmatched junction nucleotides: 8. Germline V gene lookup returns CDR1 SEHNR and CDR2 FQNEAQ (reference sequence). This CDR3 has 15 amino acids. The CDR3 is CASNENRGLNTEAFF. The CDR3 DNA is TGTGCCAGCAACGAAAACAGGGGACTGAACACTGAAGCTTTCTTT.

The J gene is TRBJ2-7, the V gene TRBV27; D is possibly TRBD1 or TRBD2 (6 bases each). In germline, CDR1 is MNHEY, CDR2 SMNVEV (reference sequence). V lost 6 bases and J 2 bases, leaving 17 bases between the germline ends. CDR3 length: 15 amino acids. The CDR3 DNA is TGTGCCAGCAGGATCACTCCGGGGGCAACCTACGAGCAGTACTTC. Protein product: CASRITPGATYEQYF.

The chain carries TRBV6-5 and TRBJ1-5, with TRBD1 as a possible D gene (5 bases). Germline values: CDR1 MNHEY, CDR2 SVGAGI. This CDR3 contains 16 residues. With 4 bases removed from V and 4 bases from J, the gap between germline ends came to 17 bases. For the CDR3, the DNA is TGTGCCAGCAGTTTACTCCCCCGTAGGGGAAATCAGCCCCAGCATTTT. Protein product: CASSLLPRRGNQPQHF.

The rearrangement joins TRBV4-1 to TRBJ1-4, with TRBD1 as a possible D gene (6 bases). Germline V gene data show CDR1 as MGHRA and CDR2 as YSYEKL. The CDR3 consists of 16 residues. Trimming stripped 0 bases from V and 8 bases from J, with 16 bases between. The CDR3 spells CASSQDGGYPIEKLFF. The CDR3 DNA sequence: TGCGCCAGCAGCCAAGATGGGGGCTACCCGATCGAAAAACTGTTTTTT.

CDR3 protein: CASSGRTGVNTEAFF. DNA of the CDR3: TGTGCCAGCAGTGGACGGACAGGGGTGAACACTGAAGCTTTCTTT. The V gene is TRBV6-5, the J gene TRBJ1-1; 9 positions agree with TRBD1. The CDR3 is 15 amino acids. The V and J ends lost 5 bases and 0 bases, in that order; junction bases with no gene match: 4. Germline CDR1 is MNHEY and CDR2 is SVGAGI.

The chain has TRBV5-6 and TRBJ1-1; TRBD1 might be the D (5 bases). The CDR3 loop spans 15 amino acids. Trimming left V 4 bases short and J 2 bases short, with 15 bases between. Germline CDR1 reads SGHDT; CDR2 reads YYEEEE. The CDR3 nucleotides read TGTGCCAGCAGCCAAAACAGGCTCCGCAACACTGAAGCTTTCTTT. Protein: CASSQNRLRNTEAFF. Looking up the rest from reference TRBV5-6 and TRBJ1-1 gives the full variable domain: DAGVTQSPTHLIKTRGQQVTLRCSPKSGHDTVSWYQQALGQGPQFIFQYYEEEERQRGNFPDRFSGHQFPNYSSELNVNALLLGDSALYLCASSQNRLRNTEAFFGQGTRLTVV.

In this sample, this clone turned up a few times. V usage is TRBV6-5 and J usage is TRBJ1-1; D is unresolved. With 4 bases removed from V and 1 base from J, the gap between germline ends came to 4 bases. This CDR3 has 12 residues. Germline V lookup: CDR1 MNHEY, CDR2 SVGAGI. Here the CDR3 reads CASSSENTEAFF. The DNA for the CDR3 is TGTGCCAGCAGTTCCGAGAACACTGAAGCTTTCTTT.

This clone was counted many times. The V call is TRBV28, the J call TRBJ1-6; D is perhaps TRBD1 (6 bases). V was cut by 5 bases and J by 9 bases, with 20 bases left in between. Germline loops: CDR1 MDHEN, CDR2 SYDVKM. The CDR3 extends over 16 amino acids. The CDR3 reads CASSVEQYKGGSPLHF. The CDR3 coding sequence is TGTGCCAGCAGTGTCGAACAATATAAAGGGGGTTCACCCCTCCACTTT.

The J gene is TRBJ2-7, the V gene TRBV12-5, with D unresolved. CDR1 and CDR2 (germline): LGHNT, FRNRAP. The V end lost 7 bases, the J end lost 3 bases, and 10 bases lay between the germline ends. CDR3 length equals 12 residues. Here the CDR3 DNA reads TGTGCTAGTGCACCACTCGGCTACGAGCAGTACTTC. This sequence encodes CASAPLGYEQYF.

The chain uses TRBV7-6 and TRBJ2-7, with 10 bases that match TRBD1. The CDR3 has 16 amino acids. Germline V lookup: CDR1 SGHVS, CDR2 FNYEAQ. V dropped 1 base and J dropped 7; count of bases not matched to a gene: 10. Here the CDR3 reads CASSLDFGTGVGEQYF. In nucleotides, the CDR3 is TGTGCCAGCAGCTTAGACTTCGGGACAGGGGTCGGGGAGCAGTACTTC.

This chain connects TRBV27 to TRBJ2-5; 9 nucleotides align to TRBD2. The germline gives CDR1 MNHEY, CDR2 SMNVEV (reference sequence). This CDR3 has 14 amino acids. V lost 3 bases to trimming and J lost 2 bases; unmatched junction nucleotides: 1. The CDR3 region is CASSFLAGQETQYF. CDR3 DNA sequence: TGTGCCAGCAGTTTCCTAGCGGGACAAGAGACCCAGTACTTC.

The DNA for the CDR3 is TGTGCCTGGAGTCAGGGTGAAATTTCTGGAAACACCATATATTTT. Amino acids: CAWSQGEISGNTIYF. The rearrangement uses TRBV30 and TRBJ1-3; a weak D match, TRBD1 (5 bases). This CDR3 is 15 amino acids long. Germline CDR1 is GTSNPN and CDR2 is SVGIG (reference sequence). Trimming pared 2 bases from V and 1 base from J, leaving 12 bases between.

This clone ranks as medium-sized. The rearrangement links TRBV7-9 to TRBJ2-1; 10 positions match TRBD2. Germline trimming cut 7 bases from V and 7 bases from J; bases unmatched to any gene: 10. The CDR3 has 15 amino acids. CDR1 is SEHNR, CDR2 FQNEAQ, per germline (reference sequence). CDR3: CASILAGLPVNEQFF. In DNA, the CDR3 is TGTGCCAGCATACTAGCGGGGCTTCCGGTGAATGAGCAGTTCTTC.

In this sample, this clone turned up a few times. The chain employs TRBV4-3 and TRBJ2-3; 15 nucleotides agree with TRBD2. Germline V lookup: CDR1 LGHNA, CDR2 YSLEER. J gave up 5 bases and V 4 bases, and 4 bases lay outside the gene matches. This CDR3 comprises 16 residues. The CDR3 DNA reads TGCGCCAGCAGCCTAGGGACTAGCGGGGGGCAAGATACGCAGTATTTT. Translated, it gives CASSLGTSGGQDTQYF.

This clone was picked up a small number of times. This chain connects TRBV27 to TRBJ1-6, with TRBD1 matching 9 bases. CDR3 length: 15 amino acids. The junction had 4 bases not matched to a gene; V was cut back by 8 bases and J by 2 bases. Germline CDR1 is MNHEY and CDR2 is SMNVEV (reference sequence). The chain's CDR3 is CASSDRGPYNSPLHF. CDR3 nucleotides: TGTGCCAGCTCGGACAGGGGACCCTATAATTCACCCCTCCACTTT.

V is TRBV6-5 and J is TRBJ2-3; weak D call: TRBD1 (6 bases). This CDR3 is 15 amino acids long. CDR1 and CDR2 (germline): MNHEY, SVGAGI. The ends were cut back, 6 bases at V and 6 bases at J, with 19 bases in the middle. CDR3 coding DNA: TGTGCCAGCAGCACGCACCTTGGACAGTCGGATACGCAGTATTTT. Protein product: CASSTHLGQSDTQYF.

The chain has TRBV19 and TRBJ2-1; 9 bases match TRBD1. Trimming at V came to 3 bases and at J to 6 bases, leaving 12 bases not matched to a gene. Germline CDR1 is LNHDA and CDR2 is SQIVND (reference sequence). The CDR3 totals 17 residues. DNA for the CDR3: TGTGCCAGTAGTATCCGACCCGGGACAGGGTTCTCCAATGAGCAGTTCTTC. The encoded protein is CASSIRPGTGFSNEQFF.

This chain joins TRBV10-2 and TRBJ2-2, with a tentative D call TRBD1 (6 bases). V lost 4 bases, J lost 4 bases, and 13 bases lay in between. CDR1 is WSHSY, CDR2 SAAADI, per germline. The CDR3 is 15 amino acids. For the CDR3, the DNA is TGCGCCAGCAGTGCGGACAGACGGCTCACCGGGGAGCTGTTTTTT. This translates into CASSADRRLTGELFF.

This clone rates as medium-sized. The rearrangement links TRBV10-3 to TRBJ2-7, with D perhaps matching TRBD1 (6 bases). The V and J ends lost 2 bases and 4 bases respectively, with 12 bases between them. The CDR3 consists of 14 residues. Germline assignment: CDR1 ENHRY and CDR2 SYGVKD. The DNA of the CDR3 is TGTGCCATCAGTGAGCCAAGAGGACAGTACGAGCAGTACTTC. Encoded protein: CAISEPRGQYEQYF.

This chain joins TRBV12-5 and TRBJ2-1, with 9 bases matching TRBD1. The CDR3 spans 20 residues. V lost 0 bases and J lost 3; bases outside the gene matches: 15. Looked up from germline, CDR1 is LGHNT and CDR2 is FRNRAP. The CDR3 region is CASGLVPVAWGTGYYNEQFF. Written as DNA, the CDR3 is TGTGCTAGTGGTTTGGTACCGGTAGCTTGGGGGACAGGGTACTACAATGAGCAGTTCTTC.

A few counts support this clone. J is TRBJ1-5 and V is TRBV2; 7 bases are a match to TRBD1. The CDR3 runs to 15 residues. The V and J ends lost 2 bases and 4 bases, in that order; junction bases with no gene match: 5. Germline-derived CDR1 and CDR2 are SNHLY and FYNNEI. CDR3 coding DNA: TGTGCCAGCAGTGAATGGGGGACAGCAAATCAGCCCCAGCATTTT. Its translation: CASSEWGTANQPQHF. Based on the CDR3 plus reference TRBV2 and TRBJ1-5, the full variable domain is EPEVTQTPSHQVTQMGQEVILRCVPISNHLYFYWYRQILGQKVEFLVSFYNNEISEKSEIFDDQFSVERPDGSNFTLKIRSTKLEDSAMYFCASSEWGTANQPQHFGDGTRLSIL.

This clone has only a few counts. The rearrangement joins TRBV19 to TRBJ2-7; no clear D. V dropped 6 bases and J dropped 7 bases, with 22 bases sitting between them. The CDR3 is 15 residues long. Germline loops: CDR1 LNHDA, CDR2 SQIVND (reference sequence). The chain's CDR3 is CASSPPDRVIGEQYF. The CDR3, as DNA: TGTGCCAGTAGCCCGCCCGACCGGGTGATAGGAGAGCAGTACTTC.

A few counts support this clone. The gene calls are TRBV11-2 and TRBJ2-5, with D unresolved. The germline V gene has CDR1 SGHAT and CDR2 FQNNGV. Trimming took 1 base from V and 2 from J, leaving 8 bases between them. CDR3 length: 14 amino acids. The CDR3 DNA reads TGTGCCAGCAGCTTAGTGGGCAGGCAAGAGACCCAGTACTTC. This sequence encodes CASSLVGRQETQYF.

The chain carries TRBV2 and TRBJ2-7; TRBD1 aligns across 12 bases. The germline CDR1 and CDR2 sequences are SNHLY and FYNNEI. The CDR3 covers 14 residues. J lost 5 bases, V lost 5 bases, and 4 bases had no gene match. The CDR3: CASSWDRGLDEQYF. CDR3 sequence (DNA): TGTGCCAGCAGTTGGGACAGGGGGCTCGACGAGCAGTACTTC.

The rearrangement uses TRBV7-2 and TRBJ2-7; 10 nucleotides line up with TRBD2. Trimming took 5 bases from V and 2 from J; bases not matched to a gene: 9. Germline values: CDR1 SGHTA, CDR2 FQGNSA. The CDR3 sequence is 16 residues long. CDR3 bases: TGTGCCAGCAGCGGAAGGACTAGCGGACTACCCTACGAGCAGTACTTC. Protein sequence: CASSGRTSGLPYEQYF.